A selection of T cell receptor beta chains follows, all from one sample in a study of vaccination and CD4 T cells after COVID-19. Their target antigens are unknown. One entry per CDR3 protein results from TCRdb running MiXCR on the PCR reads. The sample holds some 19,000 distinct CDR3 sequences; about 39% are singletons and the top ten take around 12%. The specimen was CD4+ T cells from blood, cultured in vitro. Receptors originate from a human donor who had recovered from COVID-19. Both conserved end residues are part of each CDR3. Each record gives: V gene, D gene, clone size, J gene, CDR3 DNA, CDR3 protein. D genes are given only for firm matches. Only some rows state a clone size, as once, few, many or a class for expanded clones.

V gene: TRBV7-3; D gene: .; clone size: .; J gene: TRBJ2-1; CDR3 DNA: TGTGCCAGCAGCCCGAACCAGGGTTCCTACAATGAGCAGTTCTTC; CDR3 protein: CASSPNQGSYNEQFF
V gene: TRBV6-1; D gene: .; clone size: .; J gene: TRBJ2-1; CDR3 DNA: TGTGCCAGCAGCATGGGCTATGAGCAGTTCTTC; CDR3 protein: CASSMGYEQFF
V gene: TRBV20-1; D gene: .; clone size: .; J gene: TRBJ1-4; CDR3 DNA: TGCAGTGCCAGGAGCGCAGCAACTAATGAAAAACTGTTTTTT; CDR3 protein: CSARSAATNEKLFF
V gene: TRBV2; D gene: TRBD1; clone size: .; J gene: TRBJ2-5; CDR3 DNA: TGTGCCAGCAGTGCGGACCAGGGGGCCCAGTACTTC; CDR3 protein: CASSADQGAQYF
V gene: TRBV19; D gene: .; clone size: few; J gene: TRBJ1-6; CDR3 DNA: TGTGCCAGTACCCTTACGGTAGGGTCACCCCTCCACTTT; CDR3 protein: CASTLTVGSPLHF
V gene: TRBV20-1; D gene: .; clone size: few; J gene: TRBJ1-6; CDR3 DNA: TGCAGTGCTAGATCCCGGGACTTACTTTATTCACCCCTCCACTTT; CDR3 protein: CSARSRDLLYSPLHF
V gene: TRBV5-5; D gene: TRBD1; clone size: large; J gene: TRBJ1-5; CDR3 DNA: TGTGCCAGCAGCCGGGTATGGGACAGAAATAGCAATCAGCCCCAGCATTTT; CDR3 protein: CASSRVWDRNSNQPQHF
V gene: TRBV18; D gene: .; clone size: .; J gene: TRBJ2-7; CDR3 DNA: TGTGCCAGCTCACCTCAGGAGGTCACCTACGAGCAGTACTTC; CDR3 protein: CASSPQEVTYEQYF
V gene: TRBV6-1; D gene: .; clone size: .; J gene: TRBJ1-1; CDR3 DNA: TGTGCCAGCAGTAGCCCCGGGACCCCGTGGACTGAAGCTTTCTTT; CDR3 protein: CASSSPGTPWTEAFF
V gene: TRBV28; D gene: TRBD1; clone size: .; J gene: TRBJ1-2; CDR3 DNA: TGTGCCAGCAGTCTACCTGGGACAGGCGGCTACACCTTC; CDR3 protein: CASSLPGTGGYTF
V gene: TRBV19; D gene: .; clone size: .; J gene: TRBJ2-3; CDR3 DNA: TGTGCCAGTAGTATCGGACAGACTCGCACAGATACGCAGTATTTT; CDR3 protein: CASSIGQTRTDTQYF
V gene: TRBV12-3/TRBV12-4; D gene: .; clone size: .; J gene: TRBJ1-1; CDR3 DNA: TGTGCCAGCACCCGGGGGGCAAGGAACACTGAAGCTTTCTTT; CDR3 protein: CASTRGARNTEAFF
V gene: TRBV18; D gene: TRBD2; clone size: .; J gene: TRBJ2-7; CDR3 DNA: TGTGCCAGCTCGCCCTTAACCCCGGGACTAGCGGGAGACGAGCAGTACTTC; CDR3 protein: CASSPLTPGLAGDEQYF
V gene: TRBV12-3/TRBV12-4; D gene: TRBD2; clone size: few; J gene: TRBJ2-3; CDR3 DNA: TGTGCCAGCAGTTCTAGCGGGAGGGCGTTAGATACGCAGTATTTT; CDR3 protein: CASSSSGRALDTQYF
V gene: TRBV12-3/TRBV12-4; D gene: .; clone size: few; J gene: TRBJ1-1; CDR3 DNA: TGTGCCAGCAGTTCAATCAGGGGAGGGAAGACTGAAGCTTTCTTT; CDR3 protein: CASSSIRGGKTEAFF
V gene: TRBV7-9; D gene: TRBD2; clone size: .; J gene: TRBJ2-3; CDR3 DNA: TGTGCCAGCAGCTTCGGTCCGGGACTAGCGACGTATTTT; CDR3 protein: CASSFGPGLATYF
V gene: TRBV12-3/TRBV12-4; D gene: TRBD2; clone size: .; J gene: TRBJ2-7; CDR3 DNA: TGTGCCAGCAGTAGAACCGGGACTAGCGGGGGCGAGCAGTACTTC; CDR3 protein: CASSRTGTSGGEQYF
V gene: TRBV12-3/TRBV12-4; D gene: .; clone size: .; J gene: TRBJ1-1; CDR3 DNA: TGTGCCAGCAGTTTAAAGGCCGTTAGGGAAGCTTTCTTT; CDR3 protein: CASSLKAVREAFF
V gene: TRBV7-2; D gene: .; clone size: few; J gene: TRBJ2-1; CDR3 DNA: TGTGCCAGCAGCTTAGCGCTATACAATGAGCAGTTCTTC; CDR3 protein: CASSLALYNEQFF
V gene: TRBV6-1; D gene: TRBD1; clone size: .; J gene: TRBJ2-2; CDR3 DNA: TGTGCCAGCAGTCCCGGGACAGGGTCTAGCGGGGAGCTGTTTTTT; CDR3 protein: CASSPGTGSSGELFF
V gene: TRBV25-1; D gene: .; clone size: few; J gene: TRBJ1-2; CDR3 DNA: TGTGCCAGCATCGACAGTATTAACTATGGCTACACCTTC; CDR3 protein: CASIDSINYGYTF
V gene: TRBV6-2/TRBV6-3; D gene: .; clone size: few; J gene: TRBJ2-5; CDR3 DNA: TGTGCCAGCAGTCACGGGGACCAAGAGACCCAGTACTTC; CDR3 protein: CASSHGDQETQYF
V gene: TRBV10-3; D gene: .; clone size: .; J gene: TRBJ2-7; CDR3 DNA: TGTGCCATCTCCCAGTTTTCCTACGAGCAGTACTTC; CDR3 protein: CAISQFSYEQYF
V gene: TRBV15; D gene: .; clone size: few; J gene: TRBJ2-3; CDR3 DNA: TGTGCCACCAGCAGAGATTCCGGACTCAACACAGATACGCAGTATTTT; CDR3 protein: CATSRDSGLNTDTQYF
V gene: TRBV12-3/TRBV12-4; D gene: TRBD1; clone size: few; J gene: TRBJ1-2; CDR3 DNA: TGTGCCAGCAGTTCACAGGGGGAGGATTGGTATGGCTACACCTTC; CDR3 protein: CASSSQGEDWYGYTF
V gene: TRBV5-4; D gene: .; clone size: .; J gene: TRBJ1-2; CDR3 DNA: TGTGCCAGCAGTCCACAGGGTTCGCGTGGCTACACCTTC; CDR3 protein: CASSPQGSRGYTF
V gene: TRBV20-1; D gene: .; clone size: few; J gene: TRBJ2-3; CDR3 DNA: TGCAGTGCTCGAGATACGCAGTATTTT; CDR3 protein: CSARDTQYF
V gene: TRBV5-4; D gene: .; clone size: .; J gene: TRBJ1-1; CDR3 DNA: TGTGCCAGCAATAGGTGGGGAAACACTGAAGCTTTCTTT; CDR3 protein: CASNRWGNTEAFF
V gene: TRBV19; D gene: TRBD1; clone size: once; J gene: TRBJ2-6; CDR3 DNA: TGTGCCAGTAGTATCCGAGGGGCGACAGGGTCCCCGGTCCTGACTTTC; CDR3 protein: CASSIRGATGSPVLTF
V gene: TRBV15; D gene: .; clone size: medium-sized; J gene: TRBJ1-6; CDR3 DNA: TGTGCCACCAGCAAGTTTCAAGGTTCACCCCTCCACTTT; CDR3 protein: CATSKFQGSPLHF
V gene: TRBV5-6; D gene: .; clone size: .; J gene: TRBJ1-6; CDR3 DNA: TGTGCCAGCAGCTTTGGTCCGGCCTTTAATTCACCCCTCCACTTT; CDR3 protein: CASSFGPAFNSPLHF
V gene: TRBV11-2; D gene: .; clone size: few; J gene: TRBJ2-5; CDR3 DNA: TGTGCCAGCAGCTTAGTTGGGGGGCAGCAAGAGACCCAGTACTTC; CDR3 protein: CASSLVGGQQETQYF
V gene: TRBV11-3; D gene: TRBD1; clone size: few; J gene: TRBJ1-1; CDR3 DNA: TGTGCCAGCAGCTTAACAGGGGGCACTGAAGCTTTCTTT; CDR3 protein: CASSLTGGTEAFF
V gene: TRBV7-3; D gene: .; clone size: .; J gene: TRBJ2-2; CDR3 DNA: TGTGCCAGCAGCCGGGACCTCACCGGGGAGCTGTTTTTT; CDR3 protein: CASSRDLTGELFF
V gene: TRBV7-2; D gene: TRBD1; clone size: few; J gene: TRBJ2-5; CDR3 DNA: TGTGCCAGCAGCCAACAGGGGTCAGGCGAGACCCAGTACTTC; CDR3 protein: CASSQQGSGETQYF
V gene: TRBV12-3/TRBV12-4; D gene: TRBD1; clone size: .; J gene: TRBJ1-5; CDR3 DNA: TGTGCCAGCAGTCGTGGGACAGTCCCGAATCAGCCCCAGCATTTT; CDR3 protein: CASSRGTVPNQPQHF
V gene: TRBV6-5; D gene: .; clone size: .; J gene: TRBJ1-3; CDR3 DNA: TGTGCCAGCAGTTATAACGCCAGGGCTGGAAACACCATATATTTT; CDR3 protein: CASSYNARAGNTIYF
V gene: TRBV6-5; D gene: .; clone size: few; J gene: TRBJ1-1; CDR3 DNA: TGTGCCAGCAGTTACTATTGGGGGACTGAAGCTTTCTTT; CDR3 protein: CASSYYWGTEAFF
V gene: TRBV29-1; D gene: .; clone size: .; J gene: TRBJ2-5; CDR3 DNA: TGCAGCGTTGAGGGCGGGGAAGAGACCCAGTACTTC; CDR3 protein: CSVEGGEETQYF
V gene: TRBV27; D gene: .; clone size: .; J gene: TRBJ1-2; CDR3 DNA: TGTGCCAGCAGTTTATACTTCCCCAAGGACGGGGTTAACTATGGCTACACCTTC; CDR3 protein: CASSLYFPKDGVNYGYTF